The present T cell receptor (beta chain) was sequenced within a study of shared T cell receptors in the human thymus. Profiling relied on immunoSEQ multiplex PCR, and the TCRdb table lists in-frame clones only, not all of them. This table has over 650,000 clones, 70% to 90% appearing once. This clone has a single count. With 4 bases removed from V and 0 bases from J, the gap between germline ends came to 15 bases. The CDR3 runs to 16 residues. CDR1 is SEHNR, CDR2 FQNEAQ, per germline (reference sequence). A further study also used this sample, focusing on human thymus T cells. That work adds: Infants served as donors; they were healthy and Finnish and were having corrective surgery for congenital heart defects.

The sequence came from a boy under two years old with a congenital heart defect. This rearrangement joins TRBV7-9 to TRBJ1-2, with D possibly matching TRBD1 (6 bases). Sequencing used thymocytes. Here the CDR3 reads CASSWRTGHSNYGYTF. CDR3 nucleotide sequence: TGTGCCAGCAGCTGGCGCACGGGACATTCTAACTATGGCTACACCTTC.